Sequencing of this T cell receptor beta chain was carried out in a study of cytomegalovirus exposure and HLA in healthy donors. Study-wide background: The Caucasian-associated ancestry cluster contained approximately 81% of the approximately 420 genotyped donors. Study-wide results and limits: Across HLA loci, a later analysis found differing TCR association rates, with DRB1 most and HLA-C fewest. In a later analysis, common viral pathogens appeared linked to several of the most significant clusters. CMV serostatus was the only recorded immune exposure for donors.

Germline V gene sequence: CDR1 LGHNA, CDR2 YNFKEQ. Trimming removed 5 bases at V and 0 bases at J, with 13 bases between. There are 16 residues in the CDR3. The PCR ran on 60 Vbeta and 13 Jbeta primers. Sequencing used immunoSEQ multiplex PCR; TCRdb keeps in-frame clones, though not all of them. Counted here are about 120,000 clones, roughly 70% occurring once; the ten biggest clones make up approximately 3%. On this clone itself: Antigen: not known.

This TCR was sampled from a woman in her forties in good health and CMV-seropositive. The chain joins TRBV4-2 to TRBJ2-2; D possibly corresponds to TRBD2 (5 bases). Material: PBMCs. CDR3 protein: CASSEHLRANTGELFF. The CDR3, as DNA: TGTGCCAGCAGCGAACATCTGAGGGCGAACACCGGGGAGCTGTTTTTT.